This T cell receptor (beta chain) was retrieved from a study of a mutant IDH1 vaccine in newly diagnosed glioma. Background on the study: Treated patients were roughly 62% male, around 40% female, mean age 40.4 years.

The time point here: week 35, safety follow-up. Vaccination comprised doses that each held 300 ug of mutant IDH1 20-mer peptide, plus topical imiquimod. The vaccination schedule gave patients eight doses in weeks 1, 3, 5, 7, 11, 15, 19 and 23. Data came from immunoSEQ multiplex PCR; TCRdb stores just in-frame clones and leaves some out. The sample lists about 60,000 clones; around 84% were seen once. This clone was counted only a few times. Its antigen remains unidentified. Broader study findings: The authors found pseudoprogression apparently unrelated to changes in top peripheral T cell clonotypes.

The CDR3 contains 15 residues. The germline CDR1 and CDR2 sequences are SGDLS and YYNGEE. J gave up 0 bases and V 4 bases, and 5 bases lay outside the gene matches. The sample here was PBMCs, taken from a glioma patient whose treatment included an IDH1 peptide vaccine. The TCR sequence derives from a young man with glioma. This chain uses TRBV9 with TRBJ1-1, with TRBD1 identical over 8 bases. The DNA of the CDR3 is TGTGCCAGCAGCCCAAGGGGACAGGTGAACACTGAAGCTTTCTTT. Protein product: CASSPRGQVNTEAFF.